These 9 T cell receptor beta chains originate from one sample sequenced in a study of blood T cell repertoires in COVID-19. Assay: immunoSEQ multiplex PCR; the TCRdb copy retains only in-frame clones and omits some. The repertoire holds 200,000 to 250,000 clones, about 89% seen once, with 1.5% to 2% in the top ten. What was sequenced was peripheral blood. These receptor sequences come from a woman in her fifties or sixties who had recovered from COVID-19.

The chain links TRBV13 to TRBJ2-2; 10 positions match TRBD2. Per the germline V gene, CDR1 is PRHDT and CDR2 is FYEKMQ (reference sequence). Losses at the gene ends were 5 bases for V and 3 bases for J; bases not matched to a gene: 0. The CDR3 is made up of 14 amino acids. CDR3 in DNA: TGTGCCAGCAGCCTAGCGGGGGACACCGGGGAGCTGTTTTTT. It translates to CASSLAGDTGELFF.

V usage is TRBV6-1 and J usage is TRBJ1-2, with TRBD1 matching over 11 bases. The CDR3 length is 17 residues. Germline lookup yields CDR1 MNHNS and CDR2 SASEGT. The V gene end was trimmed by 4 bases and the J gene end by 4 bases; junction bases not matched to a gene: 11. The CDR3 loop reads CASSADGDRGLRYGYTF. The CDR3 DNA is TGTGCCAGCAGTGCAGACGGGGACAGGGGGTTGCGCTATGGCTACACCTTC.

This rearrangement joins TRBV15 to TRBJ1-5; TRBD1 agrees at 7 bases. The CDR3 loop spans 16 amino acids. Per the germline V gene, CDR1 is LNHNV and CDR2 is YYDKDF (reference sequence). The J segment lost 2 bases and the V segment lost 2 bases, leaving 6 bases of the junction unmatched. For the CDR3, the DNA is TGTGCCACCAGCAGAACACAGGGGCGCGGCAATCAGCCCCAGCATTTT. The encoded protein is CATSRTQGRGNQPQHF.

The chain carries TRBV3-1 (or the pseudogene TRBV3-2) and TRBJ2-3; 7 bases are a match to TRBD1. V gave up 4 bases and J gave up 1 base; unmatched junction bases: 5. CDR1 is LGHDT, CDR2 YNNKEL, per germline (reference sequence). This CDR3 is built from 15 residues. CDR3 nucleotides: TGTGCCAGCAGCCTAACCGGGACAGGCACAGATACGCAGTATTTT. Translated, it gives CASSLTGTGTDTQYF.

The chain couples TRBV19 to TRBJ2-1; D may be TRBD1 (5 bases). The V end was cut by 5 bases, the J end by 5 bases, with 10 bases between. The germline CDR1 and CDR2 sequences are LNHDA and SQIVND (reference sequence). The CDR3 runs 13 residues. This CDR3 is CASSRTTDNEQFF. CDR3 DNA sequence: TGTGCCAGTAGTCGGACGACAGACAATGAGCAGTTCTTC.

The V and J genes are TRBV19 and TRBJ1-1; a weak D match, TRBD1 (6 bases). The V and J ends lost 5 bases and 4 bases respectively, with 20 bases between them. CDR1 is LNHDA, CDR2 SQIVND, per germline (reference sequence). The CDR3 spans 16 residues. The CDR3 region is CASSLRRTERSTEAFF. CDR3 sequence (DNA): TGTGCCAGTAGTCTCCGTCGGACAGAGCGGAGCACTGAAGCTTTCTTT.

In nucleotides, the CDR3 is TGTGCCAGCAGTTCCAGGGAAGCTGGAAACACCATATATTTT. Translating it yields CASSSREAGNTIYF. The rearrangement uses TRBV27 and TRBJ1-3; tentatively, D is TRBD1 (5 bases). Germline CDR1 is MNHEY and CDR2 is SMNVEV (reference sequence). The CDR3 has 14 amino acids. Trimming pared 4 bases from V and 2 bases from J, leaving 9 bases between.

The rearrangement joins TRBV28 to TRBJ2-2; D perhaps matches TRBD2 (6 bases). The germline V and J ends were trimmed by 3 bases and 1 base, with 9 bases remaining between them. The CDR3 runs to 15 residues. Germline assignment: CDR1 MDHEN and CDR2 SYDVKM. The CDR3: CASSFPSVNTGELFF. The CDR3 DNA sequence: TGTGCCAGCAGTTTCCCTAGCGTGAACACCGGGGAGCTGTTTTTT. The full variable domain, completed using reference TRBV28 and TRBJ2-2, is DVKVTQSSRYLVKRTGEKVFLECVQDMDHENMFWYRQDPGLGLRLIYFSYDVKMKEKGDIPEGYSVSREKKERFSLILESASTNQTSMYLCASSFPSVNTGELFFGEGSRLTVL.

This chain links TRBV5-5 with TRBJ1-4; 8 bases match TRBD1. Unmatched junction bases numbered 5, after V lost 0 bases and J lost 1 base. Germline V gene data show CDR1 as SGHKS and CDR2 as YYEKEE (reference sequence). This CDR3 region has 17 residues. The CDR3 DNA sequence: TGTGCCAGCAGCTTGGACCAGGGGGCGCAAACTAATGAAAAACTGTTTTTT. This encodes CASSLDQGAQTNEKLFF.